Included here is one T cell receptor (beta chain) sequence, with context. What it recognizes is unknown. This entry belongs to a study of CD8 T cells in ankylosing spondylitis. The germline V gene has CDR1 SGHRS and CDR2 YFSETQ. The CDR3 consists of 17 residues. V shed 1 base and J shed 0 bases, with 16 bases lying between them. Whole-study results and caveats: There were earlier reports of some motif variants in reactive arthritis synovial fluid and blood. Within matched ankylosing spondylitis synovial fluid, disease-linked clones were reportedly significantly enriched. Ankylosing spondylitis blood appeared to be characterized by a TCR beta motif of eight highly homologous variants. Disease-associated clones were CD8+ and fairly uncommon in peripheral blood.

Researchers built TCR beta libraries using quantitative 5'-RACE with molecular barcodes. TCRdb analysed the 5' RACE reads with MiXCR anew, one entry per CDR3 protein. The sample has 700,000 or so distinct CDR3 sequences, about 20% seen once; the top ten hold about 19%. V usage is TRBV5-1 and J usage is TRBJ1-2; TRBD1 is a possible D gene (6 bases). The material sequenced was blood, either unsorted or a sorted T cell fraction (not recorded which). This TCR was sampled from a male donor with ankylosing spondylitis. The CDR3 coding sequence is TGCGCCAGCAGCTTGATTCCAGGGGCGGAAGCTAACTATGGCTACACCTTC. Amino acids: CASSLIPGAEANYGYTF.